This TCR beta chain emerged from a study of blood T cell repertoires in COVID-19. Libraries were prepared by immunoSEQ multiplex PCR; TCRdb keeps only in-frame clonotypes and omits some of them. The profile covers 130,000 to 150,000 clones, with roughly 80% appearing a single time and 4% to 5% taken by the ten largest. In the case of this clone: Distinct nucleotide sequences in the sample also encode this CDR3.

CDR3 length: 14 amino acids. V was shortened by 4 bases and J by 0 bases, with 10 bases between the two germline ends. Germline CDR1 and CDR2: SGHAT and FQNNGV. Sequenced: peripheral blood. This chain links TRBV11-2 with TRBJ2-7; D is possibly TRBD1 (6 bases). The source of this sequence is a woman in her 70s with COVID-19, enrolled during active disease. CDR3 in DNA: TGTGCCAGCAGCTCGGACAGACTCTCCTACGAGCAGTACTTC. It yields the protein CASSSDRLSYEQYF.